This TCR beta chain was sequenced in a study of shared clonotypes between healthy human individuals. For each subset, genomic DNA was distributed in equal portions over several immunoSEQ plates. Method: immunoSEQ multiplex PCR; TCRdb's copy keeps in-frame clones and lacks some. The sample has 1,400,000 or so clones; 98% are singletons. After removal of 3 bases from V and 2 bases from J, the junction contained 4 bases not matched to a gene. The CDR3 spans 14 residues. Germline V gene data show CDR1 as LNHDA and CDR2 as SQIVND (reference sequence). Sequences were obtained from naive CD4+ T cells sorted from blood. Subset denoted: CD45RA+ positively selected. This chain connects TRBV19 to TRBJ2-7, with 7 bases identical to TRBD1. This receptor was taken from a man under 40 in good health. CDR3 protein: CASSIRDRPYEQYF. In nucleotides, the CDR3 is TGTGCCAGTAGTATCCGGGACAGACCCTACGAGCAGTACTTC.